Listed below are T cell receptor beta chains from one sample, sequenced in a study of blood T cell repertoires in COVID-19. Profiled with immunoSEQ multiplex PCR; TCRdb holds only in-frame clones, not every one. Of fewer than 600,000 clones in the sample, roughly 89% are singletons; the top ten hold roughly 0.92%. Sequencing used peripheral blood. The receptors here all came from a man between 18 and 29 years old with COVID-19, enrolled during active disease. Both conserved end residues are part of each CDR3. The D gene is left open where the match is weak. Where a row states a size, it is once, few, many or the class of an expanded clone; other rows omit it.

clone_size,v_call,j_call,d_call,cdr3_aa,cdr3_nt
.,TRBV10-1,TRBJ2-7,TRBD1,CASSEGQGAYEQYF,TGCGCCAGCAGTGAGGGGCAGGGGGCTTACGAGCAGTACTTC
.,TRBV6-2/TRBV6-3,TRBJ2-5,TRBD1,CASSYSIRGSFQETQYF,TGTGCCAGCAGTTACTCGATCAGGGGGTCCTTTCAAGAGACCCAGTACTTC
.,TRBV30,TRBJ2-7,.,CAWRRRGAHEQYF,TGTGCCTGGAGAAGGAGGGGCGCCCACGAGCAGTACTTC
.,TRBV19,TRBJ2-1,.,CASSIAGGTLYNEQFF,TGTGCCAGTAGTATAGCGGGCGGGACCCTCTACAATGAGCAGTTCTTC
.,TRBV18,TRBJ1-3,.,CASSPQKTRAVGGNTIYF,TGTGCCAGCTCACCGCAAAAGACGAGGGCGGTCGGTGGAAACACCATATATTTT
.,TRBV7-9,TRBJ1-2,TRBD1,CASRTPHGRGQYGYTF,TGTGCCAGCAGAACACCGCACGGGAGGGGACAGTATGGCTACACCTTC
few,TRBV5-5,TRBJ2-7,TRBD2,CASSLSRELALYEQYF,TGTGCCAGCAGTTTGAGCCGGGAACTAGCGCTCTACGAGCAGTACTTC
once,TRBV3-1/TRBV3-2,TRBJ1-6,.,CASSLGPGFQSLHF,TGTGCCAGCAGCCTTGGTCCGGGGTTTCAATCCCTCCACTTT
.,TRBV24-1,TRBJ2-3,TRBD2,CATSDTRTSGATDTQYF,TGTGCCACCAGTGATACCCGGACTAGCGGAGCCACAGATACGCAGTATTTT
.,TRBV29-1,TRBJ2-7,.,CSVVASEGGIYEQYF,TGCAGCGTAGTCGCGTCGGAAGGAGGGATTTACGAGCAGTACTTC
once,TRBV9,TRBJ1-3,.,CASSVAGQGSSGNTIYF,TGTGCCAGCAGCGTAGCGGGGCAGGGGAGCTCTGGAAACACCATATATTTT
many,TRBV5-5,TRBJ1-2,TRBD1,CASSRDSLNYGYTF,TGTGCCAGCAGTCGGGACAGCTTAAACTATGGCTACACCTTC
once,TRBV5-1,TRBJ2-7,TRBD1,CASSLGGQATYEQYF,TGCGCCAGCAGCTTGGGGGGACAGGCAACCTACGAGCAGTACTTC
.,TRBV29-1,TRBJ2-5,.,CSFLRGVGETQYF,TGCAGTTTCCTCCGGGGAGTAGGAGAGACCCAGTACTTC